What follows describes a single T cell receptor (beta chain). This clone has only one observation. This clone's antigen is unknown. The input lacks base qualities; no much larger clone sits a single base away. The goal of deep resolution MiSeq sequencing was a depth between 1 in 1 million and 1 in 200,000 T cells, and coverage averaged 10x per clonotype. The immunoSEQ hsTCRB Kit was used to generate the TCR beta libraries. As for how the authors treated the data: ImmunoSEQ Data Assistant and ImmunoSEQ Analyzer were used for data analysis, and V, D and J genes were assigned according to IMGT definitions. Clonality, which ranges from 0 to 1, was calculated as one minus the normalized Shannon entropy of productive rearrangement frequencies. Only overrepresented clonotypes making up at least 0.05% of the repertoire of each patient were included in the public clonotype analysis. Some 13 age-matched healthy donor repertoires from immuneACCESS were used as controls for clonality. The clones in this table, taken by TCRdb from immuneACCESS, are in-frame only. Not every clone is retained; where verified, under half of the shortfall comes from an unresolved V gene, and the cause of the rest is unknown. Clone size and the V and J calls come from that table; the DNA yielded D and trimming. This sample is represented by 150,000 or so clones; about four fifths of them were singletons. About 4.3% of the sample belongs to the ten largest clones.

The data were obtained in a study of cytotoxic CD8 clonotypes in ibrutinib-treated CLL (dated by TCRdb to 2020 to 2022). The study in broad terms: The cohort included about 15 treatment-naive and 11 to 12 relapsed/refractory patients; roughly 17 were IGHV unmutated. Responses were partial in roughly 24 patients and complete in 2; after median about 63 months follow-up, about 14 stayed in remission and approximately 12 progressed. Response samples were taken after a median of 12 months on treatment, ranging from roughly 6 to 36 months. On average, each sample had roughly 230,000 productive templates and tens of thousands of productive rearrangements. Of the 90 or so participants in the trial, about 25 had longitudinal samples available. Cryopreserved peripheral blood mononuclear cells were collected at three points: before therapy, at response, and at either sustained remission or disease progression. Patients were still on ibrutinib when every remission and progressive disease sample was collected.

V and J lose 6 bases and 7 bases, and a span of 13 bases separates them. CDR1 and CDR2 (MNHNY, SVGAGI) derive from the germline V gene (reference sequence). The CDR3 runs 13 amino acids, cysteine and phenylalanine included. The retained sequence is limited to the CDR3, 39 bases, with the frame set at the first base. Per the publication, the time point label means: roughly 23 months on ibrutinib. Around 2 micrograms of genomic DNA were extracted from cryopreserved PBMCs for TCR beta library preparation. Longitudinal blood samples from CLL patients on ibrutinib monotherapy underwent high-throughput TCR beta sequencing. Patients were enrolled in a phase 2 open-label single-center ibrutinib monotherapy trial. Study-wide findings and limitations: Clonality increased at ibrutinib response, stayed stable in sustained remission, and fell back toward baseline at progression. Baseline clonality was found to be higher than that of age-matched healthy donors and was strongly correlated with circulating CD8+ T-cell counts. Sustained-remission and progressing patients did not have matched sampling times, and lymph node repertoires were not examined. Public clonotypes were rare and either shrank or stayed stable during treatment, and the rise in clonality at ibrutinib response reflected expansion of private clonotypes.

This chain is built from TRBV6-6 and TRBJ1-5, with a tentative D gene TRBD1 over 5 matching bases. The TCR originated in a human donor with chronic lymphocytic leukemia. Here the sequenced sample was PBMCs, taken after 24 months of ibrutinib treatment. The DNA sequence is as follows: TGTGCCAGCAGCCAGGGAACGGAGCAGCCCCAGCATTTT. This encodes CASSQGTEQPQHF.